The 20 T cell receptor beta chains below come from one sample, sequenced in a study of blood T cell repertoires in COVID-19. The assay was immunoSEQ multiplex PCR, and TCRdb's table has in-frame clones only and misses some. There are approximately 350,000 clones in the sample; 85% to 90% occur only once, and approximately 1% lies in the top ten. Specimen: PBMCs or T cells enriched from blood (not recorded which). The receptor set was obtained from a man aged 18 to 29 who had recovered from COVID-19.

This rearrangement joins TRBV6-6 to TRBJ2-7; 11 bases match TRBD2. Germline V gene data show CDR1 as MNHNY and CDR2 as SVGAGI (reference sequence). V dropped 6 bases and J dropped 0; count of bases not matched to a gene: 1. CDR3 size: 14 residues. CDR3 sequence: CASRGTSGSYEQYF. DNA for the CDR3: TGTGCCAGCAGAGGGACTAGCGGCTCCTACGAGCAGTACTTC.

The rearrangement uses TRBV4-3 and TRBJ1-2, with 8 bases matching TRBD1. CDR3 size: 15 residues. The V and J ends lost 4 bases and 7 bases, in that order; junction bases with no gene match: 11. CDR1 LGHNA and CDR2 YSLEER come from the germline V gene. DNA of the CDR3: TGCGCCAGCAGCCCTGGTTCGGACAGGGTGGCTGGCTACACCTTC. Translation: CASSPGSDRVAGYTF.

The CDR3 here is CASSESLAGPTNTGELFF. The CDR3 bases are TGCGCCAGCAGTGAGTCTCTAGCGGGGCCGACGAACACCGGGGAGCTGTTTTTT. The chain links TRBV10-1 to TRBJ2-2; 9 bases align to TRBD2. Germline V gene sequence: CDR1 WNHNN, CDR2 SYGVQD (reference sequence). Trimming removed 0 bases from V and 0 bases from J; junction bases left unmatched: 5. The CDR3 runs 18 residues.

The chain employs TRBV10-3 and TRBJ2-7, with 7 bases lining up with TRBD1. Germline loops: CDR1 ENHRY, CDR2 SYGVKD. This CDR3 comprises 13 residues. The junction had 5 bases not matched to a gene; V was cut back by 6 bases and J by 3 bases. The CDR3 is CAISPGQSYEQYF. The CDR3 region has the DNA TGTGCCATCAGCCCGGGACAGAGCTACGAGCAGTACTTC.

The CDR3 here is CASSLGSGAHEQYF. DNA for the CDR3: TGCGCCAGCAGCTTGGGTAGCGGGGCTCACGAGCAGTACTTC. The chain has TRBV5-1 and TRBJ2-7; 8 nucleotides match TRBD2. The junction had 4 bases not matched to a gene; V was cut back by 0 bases and J by 5 bases. Per the germline V gene, CDR1 is SGHRS and CDR2 is YFSETQ. CDR3 size: 14 residues.

V and J are TRBV10-3 and TRBJ1-3; D possibly corresponds to TRBD1 (5 bases). The V gene's germline CDR1 is ENHRY and CDR2 SYGVKD. This CDR3 region has 15 residues. Trimming shortened V by 3 bases and J by 0 bases, and 9 bases separated the two germline ends. CDR3 DNA sequence: TGTGCCATCAGTGAACAGGCGGTCTCTGGAAACACCATATATTTT. It specifies CAISEQAVSGNTIYF.

The V call is TRBV4-3, the J call TRBJ2-1; tentative D call: TRBD1 (6 bases). The CDR3 runs 15 residues. Germline V gene lookup returns CDR1 LGHNA and CDR2 YSLEER. Between the trimmed V and J ends, which lost 2 bases and 4 bases, there was a span of 12 bases. CDR3 coding DNA: TGCGCCAGCAGCCAACCGGGACAAGATTACAATGAGCAGTTCTTC. This gives the protein CASSQPGQDYNEQFF.

The rearrangement links TRBV6-2 or TRBV6-3 to TRBJ2-4; 8 nucleotides match TRBD1. Germline assignment: CDR1 MNHEY and CDR2 SVGEGT. The CDR3 covers 18 residues. Trimming at V came to 4 bases and at J to 0 bases, leaving 11 bases not matched to a gene. The CDR3 bases are TGTGCCAGCAGTTGGACAGGGATCAATACTGTAGCCAAAAACATTCAGTACTTC. Amino acid sequence: CASSWTGINTVAKNIQYF.

The table lists this clone with a few counts. V gene TRBV28 combines with J gene TRBJ1-2; 7 nucleotides match TRBD1. Trimming cost V 8 bases and J 3 bases; bases outside gene matches: 9. Germline CDR1 MDHEN, CDR2 SYDVKM. The CDR3 spans 14 residues. The CDR3 is CASRNSQGYYGYTF. The CDR3, as DNA: TGTGCCAGCCGCAACTCACAGGGGTACTATGGCTACACCTTC.

The chain joins TRBV4-3 to TRBJ2-2; 9 bases are shared with TRBD2. The CDR3 spans 17 residues. After removal of 4 bases from V and 4 bases from J, the junction contained 10 bases not matched to a gene. The germline V gene has CDR1 LGHNA and CDR2 YSLEER. This chain's CDR3 is CASSLSGTSRVTGELFF. The CDR3 coding sequence is TGCGCCAGCAGCCTCAGCGGGACTAGCAGAGTCACCGGGGAGCTGTTTTTT.

This clone has a handful of counts. This chain uses TRBV10-2 with TRBJ2-7; TRBD2 matches at 7 bases. This CDR3 comprises 17 residues. CDR1 WSHSY and CDR2 SAAADI come from the germline V gene. With 4 bases clipped from V and 3 bases from J, the junction kept 15 bases outside the gene matches. CDR3 amino acids: CASSAGGGVLFYYEQYF. CDR3 DNA: TGCGCCAGCAGTGCGGGGGGTGGCGTGTTGTTTTACTACGAGCAGTACTTC.

V and J are TRBV7-9 and TRBJ2-7, with a tentative D call TRBD2 (5 bases). The CDR3 extends over 12 amino acids. CDR1 and CDR2 (germline): SEHNR, FQNEAQ (reference sequence). V dropped 5 bases and J dropped 7 bases, with 12 bases sitting between them. The DNA for the CDR3 is TGTGCCAGCAGCCCACCCGGGATGGAGCAGTACTTC. This sequence encodes CASSPPGMEQYF.

The chain couples TRBV12-3 or TRBV12-4 to TRBJ1-2, with D unclear. The CDR3 runs to 12 residues. V lost 3 bases and J 8 bases, leaving 10 bases between the germline ends. The CDR3 region has the DNA TGTGCCAGCAGTTTCGGGGAGACGGGCTACACCTTC. It translates to CASSFGETGYTF.

This rearrangement joins TRBV27 to TRBJ2-7; maybe TRBD2 (5 bases). The CDR3 length is 16 residues. With 5 bases removed from V and 6 bases from J, the gap between germline ends came to 23 bases. Germline-derived CDR1 and CDR2 are MNHEY and SMNVEV (reference sequence). CDR3 nucleotides: TGTGCCAGCAGTCCCACACCCCGGGGAACGAACCCCGAGCAGTACTTC. This codes for CASSPTPRGTNPEQYF.

The chain couples TRBV12-3 or TRBV12-4 to TRBJ1-2; tentative D call: TRBD1 (5 bases). This CDR3 contains 12 residues. Trimming took off 3 bases at V and 6 bases at J, with 8 bases between the two ends. CDR3 in DNA: TGTGCCAGCAGTTTTGGGGGGGATGGCTACACCTTC. Translation: CASSFGGDGYTF.

The chain has TRBV6-1 and TRBJ2-1; 8 nucleotides align to TRBD2. The CDR3 is 15 residues long. Germline loops: CDR1 MNHNS, CDR2 SASEGT. V lost 2 bases to trimming and J lost 6 bases; unmatched junction nucleotides: 6. The CDR3 sequence is CASSEPPGRGNEQFF. For the CDR3, the DNA is TGTGCCAGCAGTGAACCGCCCGGGAGGGGCAATGAGCAGTTCTTC.

The J gene is TRBJ2-7, the V gene TRBV5-5, with TRBD2 matching 7 bases. The V gene's germline CDR1 is SGHKS and CDR2 YYEKEE (reference sequence). V lost 6 bases to trimming and J lost 1 base; unmatched junction nucleotides: 10. The CDR3 contains 15 residues. The CDR3 DNA sequence: TGTGCCAGCATTAGCCCTGTGGGGGGGTCCTACGAGCAGTACTTC. Protein product: CASISPVGGSYEQYF.

The sample holds a few counts of this clone. The V call is TRBV27, the J call TRBJ1-6; 7 bases align to TRBD1. Germline V gives CDR1 MNHEY, CDR2 SMNVEV (reference sequence). J lost 9 bases, V lost 7 bases, and 6 bases had no gene match. CDR3 size: 13 residues. Here the CDR3 DNA reads TGTGCCAGCACCTTTAACAGGGGTTCACCCCTCCACTTT. It is translated as CASTFNRGSPLHF.

The chain recombines TRBV21-1 with TRBJ2-1; TRBD2, the D gene given by the table, was not confirmed from the DNA. TRBV21-1 is a pseudogene. The CDR3 runs 20 residues. The CDR3, as DNA: TGTGCCAGCAGCAACCAGGAAAGCAACTCTAGCGGGGTCTCCTACAATGAGCAGTTCTTC. Translating gives CASSNQESNSSGVSYNEQFF.

The genes are TRBV3-1 (or the pseudogene TRBV3-2) and TRBJ1-6, with 7 bases fitting TRBD1. Germline V gives CDR1 LGHDT, CDR2 YNNKEL (reference sequence). This CDR3 contains 14 residues. V gave up 4 bases and J gave up 11 bases; unmatched junction bases: 8. CDR3 loop: CASSPQGDGTPLHF. CDR3 bases: TGTGCCAGCAGCCCGCAGGGGGATGGGACACCCCTCCACTTT.